The clone carrying this T cell receptor beta chain appeared once. The method was immunoSEQ multiplex PCR; TCRdb's version includes in-frame clones alone and lacks a portion of them. There are 25,000 to 30,000 clones in the sample; 80% to 90% occur only once, and over 40% lies in the top ten. This sample stems from a study of blood T cell repertoires in COVID-19. Sequenced input: peripheral blood. The TCR was taken from a human donor with acute or convalescent COVID-19. The donor label of this sample is uncertain.

CDR3: CASSKGQGAEGPQHF. CDR3 coding DNA: TGTGCCAGCAGTAAAGGACAGGGGGCGGAGGGGCCCCAGCATTTT. The V call is TRBV27, the J call TRBJ1-5, with 11 bases lining up with TRBD1. After removal of 5 bases from V and 9 bases from J, the junction contained 9 bases not matched to a gene. This CDR3 spans 15 amino acids. From germline, CDR1 is MNHEY and CDR2 SMNVEV (reference sequence).